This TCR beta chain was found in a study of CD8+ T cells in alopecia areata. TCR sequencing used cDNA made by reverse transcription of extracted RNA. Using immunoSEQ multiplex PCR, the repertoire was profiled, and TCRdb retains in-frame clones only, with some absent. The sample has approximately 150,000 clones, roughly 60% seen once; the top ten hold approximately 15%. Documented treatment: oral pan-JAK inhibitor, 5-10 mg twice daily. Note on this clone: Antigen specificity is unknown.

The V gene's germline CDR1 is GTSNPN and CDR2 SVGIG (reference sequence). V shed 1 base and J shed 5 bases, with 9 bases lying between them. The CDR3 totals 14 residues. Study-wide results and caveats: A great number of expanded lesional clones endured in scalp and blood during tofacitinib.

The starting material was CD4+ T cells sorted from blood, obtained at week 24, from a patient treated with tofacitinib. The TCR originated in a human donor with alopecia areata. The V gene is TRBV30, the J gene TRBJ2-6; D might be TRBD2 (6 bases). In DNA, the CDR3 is TGTGCCTGGAGTGGCCGGGACTGGGCCAACGTCCTGACTTTC. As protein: CAWSGRDWANVLTF.